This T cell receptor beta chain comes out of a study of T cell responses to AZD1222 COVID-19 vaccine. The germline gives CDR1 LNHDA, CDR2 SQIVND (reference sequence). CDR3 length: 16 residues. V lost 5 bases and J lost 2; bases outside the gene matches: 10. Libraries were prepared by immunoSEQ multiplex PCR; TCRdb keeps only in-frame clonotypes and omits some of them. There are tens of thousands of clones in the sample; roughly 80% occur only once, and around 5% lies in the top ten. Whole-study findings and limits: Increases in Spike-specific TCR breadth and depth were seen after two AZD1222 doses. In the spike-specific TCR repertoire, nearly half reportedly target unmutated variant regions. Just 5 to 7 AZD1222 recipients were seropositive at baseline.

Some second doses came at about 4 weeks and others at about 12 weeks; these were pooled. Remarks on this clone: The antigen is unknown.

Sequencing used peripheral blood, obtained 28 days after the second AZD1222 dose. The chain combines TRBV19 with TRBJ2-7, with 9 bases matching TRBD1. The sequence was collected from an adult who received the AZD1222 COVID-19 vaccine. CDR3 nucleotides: TGTGCCAGTAGTCAAACCGACAGGGGGATCACCTACGAGCAGTACGTC. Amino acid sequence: CASSQTDRGITYEQYV.